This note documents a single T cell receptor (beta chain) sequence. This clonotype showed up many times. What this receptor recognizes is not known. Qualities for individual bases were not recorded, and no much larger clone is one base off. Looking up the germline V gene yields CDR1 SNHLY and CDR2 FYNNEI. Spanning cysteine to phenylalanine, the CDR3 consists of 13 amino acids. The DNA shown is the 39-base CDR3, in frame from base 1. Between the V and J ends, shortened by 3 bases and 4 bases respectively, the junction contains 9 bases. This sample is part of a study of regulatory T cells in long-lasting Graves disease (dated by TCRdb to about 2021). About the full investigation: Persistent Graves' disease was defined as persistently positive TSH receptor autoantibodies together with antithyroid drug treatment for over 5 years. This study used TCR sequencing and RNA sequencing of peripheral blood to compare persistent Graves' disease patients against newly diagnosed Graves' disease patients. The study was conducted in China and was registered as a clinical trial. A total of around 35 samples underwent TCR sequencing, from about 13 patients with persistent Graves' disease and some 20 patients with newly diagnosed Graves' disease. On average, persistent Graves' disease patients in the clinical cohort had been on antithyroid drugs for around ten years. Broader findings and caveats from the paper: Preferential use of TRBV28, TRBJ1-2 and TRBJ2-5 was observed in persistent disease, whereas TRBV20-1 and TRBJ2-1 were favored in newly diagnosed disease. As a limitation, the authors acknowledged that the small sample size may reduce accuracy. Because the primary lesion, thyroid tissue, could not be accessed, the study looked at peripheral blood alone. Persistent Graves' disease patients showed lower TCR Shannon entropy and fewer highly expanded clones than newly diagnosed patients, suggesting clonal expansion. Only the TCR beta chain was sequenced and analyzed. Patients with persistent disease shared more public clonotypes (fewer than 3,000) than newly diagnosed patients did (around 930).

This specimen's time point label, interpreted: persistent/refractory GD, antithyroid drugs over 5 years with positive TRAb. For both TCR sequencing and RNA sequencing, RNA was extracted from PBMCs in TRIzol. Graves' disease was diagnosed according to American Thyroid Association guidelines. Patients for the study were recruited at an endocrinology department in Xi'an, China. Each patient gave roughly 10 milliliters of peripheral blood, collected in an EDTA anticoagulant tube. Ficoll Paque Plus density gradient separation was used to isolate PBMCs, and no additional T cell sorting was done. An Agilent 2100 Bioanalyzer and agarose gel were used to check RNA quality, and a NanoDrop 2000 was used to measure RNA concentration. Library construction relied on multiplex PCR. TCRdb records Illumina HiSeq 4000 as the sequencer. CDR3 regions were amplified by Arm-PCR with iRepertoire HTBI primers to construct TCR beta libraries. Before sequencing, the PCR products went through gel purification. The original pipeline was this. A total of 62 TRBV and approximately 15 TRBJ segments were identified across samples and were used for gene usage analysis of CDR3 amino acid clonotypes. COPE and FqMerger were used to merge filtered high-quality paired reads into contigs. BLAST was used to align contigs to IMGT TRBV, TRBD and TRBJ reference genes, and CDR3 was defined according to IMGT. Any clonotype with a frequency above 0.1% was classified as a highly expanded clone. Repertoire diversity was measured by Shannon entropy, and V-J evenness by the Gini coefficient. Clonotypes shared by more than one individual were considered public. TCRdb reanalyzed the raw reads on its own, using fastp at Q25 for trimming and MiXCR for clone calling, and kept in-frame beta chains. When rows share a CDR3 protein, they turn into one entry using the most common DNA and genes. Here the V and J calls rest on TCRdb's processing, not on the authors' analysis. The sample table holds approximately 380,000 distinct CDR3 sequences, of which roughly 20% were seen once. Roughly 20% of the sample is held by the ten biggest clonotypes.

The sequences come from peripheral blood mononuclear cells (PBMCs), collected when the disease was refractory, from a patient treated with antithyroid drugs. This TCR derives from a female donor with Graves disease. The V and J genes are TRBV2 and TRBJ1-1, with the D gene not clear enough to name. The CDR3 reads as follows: CASSDGGFTEAFF. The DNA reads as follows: TGTGCCAGCAGTGACGGAGGGTTCACTGAAGCTTTCTTT.